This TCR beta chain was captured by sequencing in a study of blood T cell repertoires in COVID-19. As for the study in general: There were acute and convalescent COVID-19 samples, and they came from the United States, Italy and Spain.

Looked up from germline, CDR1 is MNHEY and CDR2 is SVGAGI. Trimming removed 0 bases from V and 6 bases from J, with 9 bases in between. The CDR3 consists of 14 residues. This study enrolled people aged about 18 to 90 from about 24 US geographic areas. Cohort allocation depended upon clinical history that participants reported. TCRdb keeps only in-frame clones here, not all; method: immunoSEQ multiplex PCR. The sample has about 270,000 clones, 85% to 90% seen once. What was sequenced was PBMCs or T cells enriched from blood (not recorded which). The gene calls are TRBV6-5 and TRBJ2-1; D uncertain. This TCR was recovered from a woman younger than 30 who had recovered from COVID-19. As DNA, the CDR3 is TGTGCCAGCAGTTACTCGGTCAAGCTCAATGAGCAGTTCTTC. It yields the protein CASSYSVKLNEQFF.